This T cell receptor beta chain originates from a study of blood T cells in healthy people across ages. A second PCR of roughly 7 to 11 cycles used a sample-barcoded 5' primer and a J-beta primer mix. In TCRdb, the 5' RACE reads were re-called with MiXCR into one record per CDR3 protein. Of about 1.5 million distinct CDR3 sequences listed, approximately 43% are singletons. The CDR3 runs to 14 residues. Trimming took 0 bases from V and 4 from J, leaving 7 bases between them. Germline CDR1 KGHDR, CDR2 SFDVKD. This chain connects TRBV24-1 to TRBJ2-3; tentatively, D is TRBD1 or TRBD2 (5 bases each). The clonotype was recovered from a woman aged 18-29 years in good health. Sequencing used blood. The CDR3 DNA is TGTGCCACCAGTGATTTGGGGGACGCAGATACGCAGTATTTT. As protein: CATSDLGDADTQYF.